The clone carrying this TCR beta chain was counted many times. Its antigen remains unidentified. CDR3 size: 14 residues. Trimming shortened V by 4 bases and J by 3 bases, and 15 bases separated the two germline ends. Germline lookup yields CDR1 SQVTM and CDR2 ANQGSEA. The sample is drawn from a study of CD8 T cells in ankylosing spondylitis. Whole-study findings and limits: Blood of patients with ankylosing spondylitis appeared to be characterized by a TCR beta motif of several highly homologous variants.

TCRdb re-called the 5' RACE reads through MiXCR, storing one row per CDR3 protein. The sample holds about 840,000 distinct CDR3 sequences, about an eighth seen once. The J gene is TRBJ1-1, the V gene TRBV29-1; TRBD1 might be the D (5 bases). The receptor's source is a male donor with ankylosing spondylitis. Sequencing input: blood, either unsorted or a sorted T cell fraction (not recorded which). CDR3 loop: CSVGGAGVYTEAFF. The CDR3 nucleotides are TGCAGCGTTGGAGGGGCGGGAGTCTACACTGAAGCTTTCTTT.